This is a list of T cell receptor beta chains from one sample in a study of spatial heterogeneity in lung cancer. TCRdb redid the calling of the 5' RACE reads with MiXCR, one entry per CDR3 protein. The repertoire holds over 90,000 distinct CDR3 sequences, with roughly 9.5% as singletons. The specimen was PBMCs, collected at surgery. The receptors stem from a male donor with early-stage non-small cell lung cancer. Both conserved end residues are part of each CDR3. A D gene is named only where the DNA matches it firmly. Only part of the rows carry a size: once, few, many, or a class if the clone is expanded.

cdr3_nt	cdr3_aa	d_call	clone_size	j_call	v_call
TGTGCCAGCGCCCCCGGCGGCGGTGCGGTCAATGAGCAGTTCTTC	CASAPGGGAVNEQFF	NA	many	TRBJ2-1	TRBV11-2
TGTGCCAGCAGCCCCACGGGGGCCGAAGAGACCCAGTACTTC	CASSPTGAEETQYF	NA	NA	TRBJ2-5	TRBV2
TGTGCCAGCAGTTTATTATACAGGGAGAAAAACATTCAGTACTTC	CASSLLYREKNIQYF	NA	few	TRBJ2-4	TRBV27
TGCGCCAGCAGATATCCGGGGGCAGATACGCAGTATTTT	CASRYPGADTQYF	NA	NA	TRBJ2-3	TRBV5-1
TGTGCCAGCAGTCACGGTTCCTCCTCCTACGAGCAGTACTTC	CASSHGSSSYEQYF	NA	few	TRBJ2-7	TRBV6-1
TGTGCCAGCAGCATGTTCTGGGAAACAGGGTATAGCTCCTACGAGCAGTACTTC	CASSMFWETGYSSYEQYF	NA	few	TRBJ2-7	TRBV6-5
TGTGCCAGCAGTTTCCGCGGACAATACACTGAAGCTTTCTTT	CASSFRGQYTEAFF	NA	many	TRBJ1-1	TRBV28
TGTGCCAGCAGTTCCAGGGGGCTAATAGATACGCAGTATTTT	CASSSRGLIDTQYF	TRBD1	few	TRBJ2-3	TRBV2
TGTGCCAGCTGCCGTGGAGCCCCAGTTTGCACAGATACGCAGTATTTT	CASCRGAPVCTDTQYF	NA	many	TRBJ2-3	TRBV11-2
TGCGCCAGCACGAAACTCCCGAATCAGCCCCAGCATTTT	CASTKLPNQPQHF	NA	many	TRBJ1-5	TRBV10-1
TGTGCCAGCAGCCCCCCTTTGCGGGCTGCGGTTACTAGCACAGATACGCAGTATTTT	CASSPPLRAAVTSTDTQYF	NA	NA	TRBJ2-3	TRBV11-3
TGTGCCAGCAGTTTAGGGTTGGTCGGGGAGCTGTTTTTT	CASSLGLVGELFF	NA	NA	TRBJ2-2	TRBV12-3/TRBV12-4
TGTGCCAGCAGCTCTGGGAGGACACTCAACTCCTACGAGCAGTACTTC	CASSSGRTLNSYEQYF	NA	NA	TRBJ2-7	TRBV11-2